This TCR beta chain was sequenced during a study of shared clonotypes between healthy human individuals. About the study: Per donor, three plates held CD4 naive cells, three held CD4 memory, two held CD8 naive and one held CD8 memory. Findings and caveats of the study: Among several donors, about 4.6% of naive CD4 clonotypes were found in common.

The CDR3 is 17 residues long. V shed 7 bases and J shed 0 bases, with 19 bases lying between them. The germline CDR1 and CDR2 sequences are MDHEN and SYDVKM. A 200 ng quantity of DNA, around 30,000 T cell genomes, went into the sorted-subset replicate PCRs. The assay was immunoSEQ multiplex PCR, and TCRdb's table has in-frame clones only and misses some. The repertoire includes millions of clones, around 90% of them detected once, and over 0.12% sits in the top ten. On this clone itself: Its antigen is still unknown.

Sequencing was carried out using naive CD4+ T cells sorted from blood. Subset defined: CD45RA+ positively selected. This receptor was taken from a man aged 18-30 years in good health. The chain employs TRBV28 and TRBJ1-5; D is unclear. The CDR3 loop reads CASKVEGIGDSNQPQHF. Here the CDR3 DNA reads TGTGCCAGCAAGGTCGAGGGAATAGGAGATAGCAATCAGCCCCAGCATTTT. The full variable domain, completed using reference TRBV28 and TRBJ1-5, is DVKVTQSSRYLVKRTGEKVFLECVQDMDHENMFWYRQDPGLGLRLIYFSYDVKMKEKGDIPEGYSVSREKKERFSLILESASTNQTSMYLCASKVEGIGDSNQPQHFGDGTRLSIL.